These 31 T cell receptor beta chains were all obtained from the same sample, sequenced in a study of cytomegalovirus exposure and HLA in healthy donors. The assay was immunoSEQ multiplex PCR, and TCRdb's table has in-frame clones only and misses some. The sample contains over 150,000 clones, roughly 84% of which appear only once. The sequencing sample was made of PBMCs. These receptor sequences come from a human donor in good health.

The rearrangement joins TRBV28 to TRBJ2-2; tentatively, D is TRBD2 (6 bases). Per the germline V gene, CDR1 is MDHEN and CDR2 is SYDVKM. V gave up 3 bases and J gave up 5 bases, with 10 bases separating them. The CDR3 consists of 14 residues. The CDR3 here is CASSFLRETGELFF. In DNA form, the CDR3 reads TGTGCCAGCAGTTTTCTCCGGGAGACCGGGGAGCTGTTTTTT.

This clone showed up just once. The chain is built from TRBV5-1 and TRBJ2-2; 8 bases align to TRBD1. CDR3 length: 16 amino acids. The germline CDR1 and CDR2 sequences are SGHRS and YFSETQ. With 5 bases clipped from V and 7 bases from J, the junction kept 13 bases outside the gene matches. The CDR3 sequence is CASSKDPGGIGGELFF. The CDR3 bases are TGCGCCAGCAGTAAAGATCCAGGGGGCATTGGCGGGGAGCTGTTTTTT.

The chain uses TRBV4-3 and TRBJ1-2, with D perhaps matching TRBD1 (6 bases). Germline loops: CDR1 LGHNA, CDR2 YSLEER. The CDR3 totals 15 residues. V lost 2 bases, J lost 5 bases, and 15 bases lay in between. The CDR3 nucleotides are TGCGCCAGCAGCCAAAATTGGGGGCTGGGGTATGGCTACACCTTC. Protein product: CASSQNWGLGYGYTF.

The chain carries TRBV4-1 and TRBJ2-7, with a tentative D call TRBD1 (5 bases). The CDR3 is 16 amino acids. The germline V gene encodes CDR1 MGHRA and CDR2 YSYEKL. V gave up 0 bases and J gave up 4 bases, with 16 bases separating them. CDR3 bases: TGCGCCAGCAGCCAAGAAAGGGCAGGGTCATATTACGAGCAGTACTTC. As protein: CASSQERAGSYYEQYF.

The chain couples TRBV9 to TRBJ1-5, with 8 bases lining up with TRBD1. Germline trimming cut 5 bases from V and 5 bases from J; bases unmatched to any gene: 9. CDR1 is SGDLS, CDR2 YYNGEE, per germline. The CDR3 is 15 amino acids. CDR3 loop: CASSRQGKLYQPQHF. DNA for the CDR3: TGTGCCAGCAGTCGACAGGGGAAGTTGTATCAGCCCCAGCATTTT.

The chain is built from TRBV12-5 and TRBJ2-1; 10 positions agree with TRBD2. Germline CDR1 is LGHNT and CDR2 is FRNRAP. V lost 4 bases to trimming and J lost 5 bases; unmatched junction nucleotides: 11. CDR3 size: 17 residues. The CDR3 loop is CASGSSLLAGADNEQFF. The CDR3 region has the DNA TGTGCTAGTGGTTCCTCACTTCTAGCGGGGGCCGACAATGAGCAGTTCTTC.

The chain joins TRBV7-3 to TRBJ2-3; 10 nucleotides match TRBD1. Germline trimming cut 5 bases from V and 2 bases from J; bases unmatched to any gene: 13. Per the germline V gene, CDR1 is SGHTA and CDR2 is FQGTGA. The CDR3 spans 18 residues. This chain's CDR3 is CASSLRTGTGVFTDTQYF. The CDR3, as DNA: TGTGCCAGCAGCCTACGAACCGGGACAGGGGTCTTCACAGATACGCAGTATTTT.

The V and J genes are TRBV28 and TRBJ1-5; 9 nucleotides align to TRBD1. Trimming took 4 bases from V and 0 from J; bases not matched to a gene: 4. The CDR3 loop spans 16 amino acids. Per germline, CDR1 MDHEN and CDR2 SYDVKM. Here the CDR3 DNA reads TGTGCCAGCAGTTCCTCGACAGGGGGTAGCAATCAGCCCCAGCATTTT. Translating it yields CASSSSTGGSNQPQHF. The full variable domain, rest sourced from reference TRBV28 and TRBJ1-5, is DVKVTQSSRYLVKRTGEKVFLECVQDMDHENMFWYRQDPGLGLRLIYFSYDVKMKEKGDIPEGYSVSREKKERFSLILESASTNQTSMYLCASSSSTGGSNQPQHFGDGTRLSIL.

The chain links TRBV19 to TRBJ1-1; 10 bases map to TRBD1. This CDR3 is built from 16 residues. V dropped 6 bases and J dropped 6; count of bases not matched to a gene: 13. Germline values: CDR1 LNHDA, CDR2 SQIVND (reference sequence). CDR3 in DNA: TGTGCCAGTAGACACATACGGGGAGGACAGGGGGCTGAAGCTTTCTTT. It specifies CASRHIRGGQGAEAFF.

The chain is built from TRBV10-2 and TRBJ1-1, with 8 bases aligning to TRBD1. The CDR3 has 17 residues. After removal of 0 bases from V and 0 bases from J, the junction contained 6 bases not matched to a gene. Germline V gives CDR1 WSHSY, CDR2 SAAADI. The CDR3 coding sequence is TGCGCCAGCAGTGAGTCCCGGGACAGGATTCTGAACACTGAAGCTTTCTTT. Translation gives CASSESRDRILNTEAFF.

The rearrangement uses TRBV28 and TRBJ2-7, with 7 bases aligning to TRBD1. Germline CDR1 is MDHEN and CDR2 is SYDVKM. CDR3 length: 12 amino acids. V dropped 6 bases and J dropped 3; count of bases not matched to a gene: 2. The CDR3 bases are TGTGCCAGCAGACCAGGGGGCTACGAGCAGTACTTC. Encoded protein: CASRPGGYEQYF.

This rearrangement joins TRBV7-2 to TRBJ2-3, with D possibly TRBD1 on 6 matching bases. CDR3 length: 18 residues. The V and J ends lost 2 bases and 3 bases respectively, with 21 bases between them. Germline assignment: CDR1 SGHTA and CDR2 FQGNSA. In nucleotides, the CDR3 is TGTGCCAGCAGCTTATACCCGAGAGGGGGTACAATTACAGATACGCAGTATTTT. Translation gives CASSLYPRGGTITDTQYF.

The gene calls are TRBV5-1 and TRBJ2-1, with 10 nucleotides matching TRBD1. The junction had 6 bases not matched to a gene; V was cut back by 5 bases and J by 4 bases. CDR1 is SGHRS and CDR2 is YFSETQ in the germline V gene. The CDR3 has 15 amino acids. In nucleotides, the CDR3 is TGCGCCAGCAGGCGACAGGGGGCTGTGTACAATGAGCAGTTCTTC. Encoded protein: CASRRQGAVYNEQFF.

The chain combines TRBV19 with TRBJ1-5; D gene ambiguous. V dropped 3 bases and J dropped 6 bases, with 9 bases sitting between them. The CDR3 covers 13 residues. Germline assignment: CDR1 LNHDA and CDR2 SQIVND (reference sequence). The CDR3 DNA reads as TGTGCCAGTAGTATTTCCAGAGGTCAGCCCCAGCATTTT. Translation gives CASSISRGQPQHF.

The chain has TRBV30 and TRBJ1-5; no clear D. The CDR3 spans 13 residues. The germline V and J ends were trimmed by 3 bases and 4 bases, with 10 bases remaining between them. The germline gives CDR1 GTSNPN, CDR2 SVGIG (reference sequence). CDR3 loop: CAWSQVGNQPQHF. CDR3 coding DNA: TGTGCCTGGAGCCAGGTTGGGAATCAGCCCCAGCATTTT. Looking up the rest from reference TRBV30 and TRBJ1-5 gives the full variable domain: SQTIHQWPATLVQPVGSPLSLECTVEGTSNPNLYWYRQAAGRGLQLLFYSVGIGQISSEVPQNLSASRPQDRQFILSSKKLLLSDSGFYLCAWSQVGNQPQHFGDGTRLSIL.

The V and J genes are TRBV23-1 and TRBJ1-1; D is ambiguous. TRBV23-1 is an open reading frame whose function is uncertain. V was clipped by 0 bases and J by 5 bases, with 7 bases between them. The CDR3 spans 13 residues. The CDR3, as DNA: TGCGCCAGCAGTCAATCTGGGCCGACTGAAGCTTTCTTT. This codes for CASSQSGPTEAFF.

The chain is built from TRBV11-1 and TRBJ2-1, with TRBD2 identical over 8 bases. The CDR3 runs to 15 residues. With 4 bases clipped from V and 2 bases from J, the junction kept 4 bases outside the gene matches. Germline-derived CDR1 and CDR2 are SGHAT and FQDESV (reference sequence). CDR3 amino acids: CASSSGGEAYNEQFF. In nucleotides, the CDR3 is TGTGCCAGCAGCTCGGGGGGGGAAGCCTACAATGAGCAGTTCTTC.

Notes on this clone: Here the CDR3 omits its conserved ending phenylalanine or tryptophan, so a read error is the likely source. The V call is TRBV4-3, the J call TRBJ2-7; 10 bases align to TRBD1. After removal of 6 bases from V and 5 bases from J, the junction contained 13 bases not matched to a gene. This CDR3 comprises 16 residues. The germline CDR1 and CDR2 sequences are LGHNA and YSLEER. The CDR3 region is CASSRSRTGGPHEQYL. The DNA for the CDR3 is TGCGCCAGCAGTCGTTCCCGGACAGGGGGTCCTCACGAGCAGTACCTC.

Written as DNA, the CDR3 is TGTGCCAGCAGCTTTTACAGGGATGTGGGCTACACCTTC. Residues: CASSFYRDVGYTF. The V call is TRBV7-3, the J call TRBJ1-2; D may be TRBD1 (6 bases). V was trimmed by 3 bases and J by 8 bases, leaving 13 bases between them. The CDR3 consists of 13 residues. Germline V CDR1 and CDR2: SGHTA, FQGTGA.

The genes are TRBV30 and TRBJ1-3; D unclear. Germline lookup yields CDR1 GTSNPN and CDR2 SVGIG (reference sequence). CDR3 size: 13 residues. V was trimmed by 2 bases and J by 0 bases, leaving 5 bases between them. The CDR3 bases are TGTGCCTGGAGTCCTCCCTCTGGAAACACCATATATTTT. Translating gives CAWSPPSGNTIYF.

The chain has TRBV7-9 and TRBJ1-2; 7 bases map to TRBD1. V lost 5 bases and J lost 4; bases outside the gene matches: 10. The CDR3 contains 15 residues. From germline, CDR1 is SEHNR and CDR2 FQNEAQ (reference sequence). The CDR3 DNA is TGTGCCAGCAGCCCACCGGGACAGCCTATCTATGGCTACACCTTC. Translation: CASSPPGQPIYGYTF. The complete variable domain, with remaining parts taken from reference TRBV7-9 and TRBJ1-2, reads DTGVSQNPRHKITKRGQNVTFRCDPISEHNRLYWYRQTLGQGPEFLTYFQNEAQLEKSRLLSDRFSAERPKGSFSTLEIQRTEQGDSAMYLCASSPPGQPIYGYTFGSGTRLTVV.

Concerning this clone: This sample also contains other DNA sequences that code for the same CDR3. V and J are TRBV7-2 and TRBJ2-1; D uncertain. The CDR3 length is 15 residues. Per germline, CDR1 SGHTA and CDR2 FQGNSA. V lost 1 base to trimming and J lost 0 bases, with 7 bases between them. CDR3 residues: CASSLDRSSYNEQFF. The CDR3 DNA is TGTGCCAGCAGCTTAGACCGGAGCTCCTACAATGAGCAGTTCTTC.

The V gene is TRBV6-1, the J gene TRBJ1-5; D is undetermined. The CDR3 length is 13 residues. V lost 7 bases to trimming and J lost 10 bases, with 17 bases between them. Per germline, CDR1 MNHNS and CDR2 SASEGT. CDR3 nucleotide sequence: TGTGCCAGCATAGGCGGAATCAGCCCCCCCCAGCATTTT. Protein sequence: CASIGGISPPQHF.

The chain has TRBV6-6 and TRBJ1-5, with D uncertain. CDR1 and CDR2 from the germline V gene are MNHNY and SVGAGI (reference sequence). CDR3 size: 14 residues. V lost 7 bases to trimming and J lost 3 bases, with 13 bases between them. Here the CDR3 reads CASTFGGYNQPQHF. In DNA, the CDR3 is TGTGCCAGCACCTTCGGCGGGTACAATCAGCCCCAGCATTTT.

The gene calls are TRBV28 and TRBJ1-4; no reliable D call. With 3 bases removed from V and 7 bases from J, the gap between germline ends came to 12 bases. From germline, CDR1 is MDHEN and CDR2 SYDVKM. This CDR3 has 14 residues. CDR3 region: CASSLPREGEKLFF. Here the CDR3 DNA reads TGTGCCAGCAGTTTGCCCCGGGAGGGTGAAAAACTGTTTTTT.

This clone turned up a few times. V usage is TRBV11-2 and J usage is TRBJ1-1; no reliable D call. Germline-derived CDR1 and CDR2 are SGHAT and FQNNGV. CDR3 size: 13 residues. Trimming pared 5 bases from V and 0 bases from J, leaving 7 bases between. DNA of the CDR3: TGTGCCAGCAGCCTGACTGTGAACACTGAAGCTTTCTTT. Protein sequence: CASSLTVNTEAFF.

The chain employs TRBV15 and TRBJ1-1, with D unresolved. This CDR3 contains 17 residues. Trimming pared 0 bases from V and 7 bases from J, leaving 21 bases between. Looked up from germline, CDR1 is LNHNV and CDR2 is YYDKDF (reference sequence). The CDR3 sequence is CATSRDLIAAAAGEAFF. In nucleotides, the CDR3 is TGTGCCACCAGCAGAGATCTGATCGCAGCGGCGGCTGGTGAAGCTTTCTTT.

Here the CDR3 reads CASRLQGYTGELFF. CDR3 in DNA: TGTGCCAGCAGACTACAGGGGTACACCGGGGAGCTGTTTTTT. The genes are TRBV2 and TRBJ2-2; TRBD1 agrees at 7 bases. CDR3 length equals 14 residues. Germline lookup yields CDR1 SNHLY and CDR2 FYNNEI. The junction had 4 bases not matched to a gene; V was cut back by 6 bases and J by 3 bases.

The genes are TRBV2 and TRBJ2-1, with TRBD2 matching 10 bases. V shed 9 bases, J shed 0 bases, and the junction held 8 bases outside the gene matches. CDR1 is SNHLY, CDR2 FYNNEI, per germline. The CDR3 has 16 amino acids. The CDR3 DNA is TGTGCCAGACAAAAAATAGCGGGGGGCTCCTACAATGAGCAGTTCTTC. Its protein product is CARQKIAGGSYNEQFF.

The genes are TRBV19 and TRBJ2-7, with D possibly matching TRBD1 (5 bases). Per germline, CDR1 LNHDA and CDR2 SQIVND (reference sequence). The CDR3 loop spans 13 amino acids. V was cut by 3 bases and J by 5 bases, with 11 bases left in between. The CDR3 sequence: CASSIPGRNEQYF. The CDR3 bases are TGTGCCAGTAGTATTCCAGGGCGGAACGAGCAGTACTTC.

The rearrangement links TRBV27 to TRBJ1-6; 9 positions match TRBD1. The CDR3 is 17 amino acids. The junction had 7 bases not matched to a gene; V was cut back by 1 base and J by 6 bases. Germline V gene lookup returns CDR1 MNHEY and CDR2 SMNVEV (reference sequence). Here the CDR3 DNA reads TGTGCCAGCAGTTTATTCCTCTCGACAGGGGGTAATTCACCCCTCCACTTT. It translates to CASSLFLSTGGNSPLHF.